This TCR beta chain was captured by sequencing in a study of blood T cell repertoires in COVID-19. In the study overall: Samples representing acute and convalescent COVID-19 were sourced from the United States, Italy and Spain. T cells, B-cell-depleted T cells, or PBMCs provided the cDNA or gDNA that served as material.

Original processing notes: Nucleated cell number was recorded as an estimate derived from reference gene primer amplification. Only in-frame clones appear in the TCRdb table, and some are missing; sequencing was by immunoSEQ multiplex PCR. That table gives V, J and clone size, and the DNA gave D and trimming. The data show approximately 530,000 clones, roughly 91% seen once. The CDR3 consists of 14 residues. Germline CDR1 and CDR2: SEHNR and FQNEAQ (reference sequence). The ends were cut back, 5 bases at V and 4 bases at J, with 14 bases in the middle. The TCR comes from a woman in her forties or fifties with COVID-19, enrolled during active disease. The sequenced material came from peripheral blood. The chain links TRBV7-9 to TRBJ1-2; TRBD1 is a possible D gene (6 bases). The CDR3: CASSPGGIGYGYTF. In DNA form, the CDR3 reads TGTGCCAGCAGCCCGGGGGGCATCGGCTATGGCTACACCTTC.